This T cell receptor beta chain was observed in a study of identifying expanded T cells in peripheral blood. The study, taken as a whole, reports: Technical replicates showed roughly 1.2 changed clones; two weeks 15 to 20; four weeks 19.

Profiling relied on immunoSEQ multiplex PCR, and the TCRdb table lists in-frame clones only, not all of them. The data hold about 50,000 clones, with around 83% observed a single time. To note about this clone: Its matching antigen is unknown.

This receptor was identified in a person between 18 and 75 years old in good health. Sample: blood.

The CDR3 bases are TGTGCCAGCAGTTTATCTGCGGGACAGGGCGTGGATACGCAGTATTTT. Protein sequence: CASSLSAGQGVDTQYF. This chain uses TRBV27 with TRBJ2-3; 9 positions match TRBD1. The germline gives CDR1 MNHEY, CDR2 SMNVEV (reference sequence). This CDR3 region has 16 residues. J was trimmed by 6 bases and V by 0 bases; bases with no gene match: 7.